Below, 2 T cell receptor beta chains from the same sample are listed, as sequenced in a study of shared clonotypes between healthy human individuals. Using immunoSEQ multiplex PCR, the repertoire was profiled, and TCRdb retains in-frame clones only, with some absent. Of more than 2,000,000 clones in the sample, roughly 93% were seen once. Sequencing was carried out using naive CD4+ T cells from PBMCs. Subset of the sample: CD45RA+ positively selected. The origin of the receptors is a man between 18 and 29 years old in good health. Some clones in this sample may be carry-over from other donors' samples.

Comment on this clone: The same CDR3 is also encoded by other DNA sequences in this sample. The chain recombines TRBV5-1 with TRBJ1-2; 9 nucleotides line up with TRBD1. Germline V gene sequence: CDR1 SGHRS, CDR2 YFSETQ. The CDR3 runs 15 residues. J gave up 1 base and V 4 bases, and 5 bases lay outside the gene matches. As DNA, the CDR3 is TGCGCCAGCAGCCCGGGGACAGGGAGTAACTATGGCTACACCTTC. It yields the protein CASSPGTGSNYGYTF.

The genes are TRBV5-1 and TRBJ1-1, with TRBD1 as a possible D gene (6 bases). Germline V gives CDR1 SGHRS, CDR2 YFSETQ. The length of the CDR3 is 15 residues. V was pared by 0 bases and J by 4 bases, with 13 bases between. The CDR3 DNA reads as TGCGCCAGCAGCTTGGCGGCGGGGGCGAGCACTGAAGCTTTCTTT. It codes for CASSLAAGASTEAFF.